This T cell receptor (beta chain) was captured in a study of blood T cell repertoires in COVID-19. Study-level information: Sites across the United States, Italy and Spain contributed samples from acute and convalescent COVID-19. T cells, B-cell-depleted T cells, or PBMCs provided the cDNA or gDNA that served as material.

In the original analysis: From reference gene primer amplification, estimates of nucleated cell counts were derived. Repertoires were generated with immunoSEQ multiplex PCR, while TCRdb's copy carries only in-frame clones and drops some. That table gives V, J and clone size, and the DNA gave D and trimming. The profile covers 200,000 to 300,000 clones, with roughly 87% appearing a single time and approximately 7.5% taken by the ten largest. CDR3 length: 15 amino acids. The germline gives CDR1 MNHNS, CDR2 SASEGT. Trimming removed 2 bases from V and 4 bases from J, with 12 bases in between. The TCR sequence derives from a man aged 60 to 69 who had recovered from COVID-19. This rearrangement joins TRBV6-1 to TRBJ1-5; the D is unclear. Sequencing was done on a sample of peripheral blood. CDR3 nucleotide sequence: TGTGCCAGCAGTGAAAGGGAGGCGGGGAATCAGCCCCAGCATTTT. This gives the protein CASSEREAGNQPQHF.